This TCR beta chain was sequenced for a study of blood T cell repertoires in COVID-19. Looking at the study overall: From the United States, Italy and Spain came samples of acute and convalescent COVID-19. PBMCs, B-cell-depleted T cells, or T cells were the source of the cDNA or gDNA that made up the material.

In the source study's methods: Estimation of nucleated cell counts was performed using reference gene primer amplification. Sequencing used immunoSEQ multiplex PCR; TCRdb keeps in-frame clones, though not all of them. V, J and clone size are taken as reported in that table, and D and trimming were inferred from the DNA itself. The data hold about 130,000 clones, with roughly 80% observed a single time. The germline V gene encodes CDR1 KGHSH and CDR2 LQKENI. The J segment lost 3 bases and the V segment lost 3 bases, leaving 5 bases of the junction unmatched. The CDR3 is made up of 16 amino acids. V gene TRBV18 combines with J gene TRBJ2-1; 10 bases map to TRBD2. Sequenced material: peripheral blood. The clonotype originates from a woman older than 75 with acute or convalescent COVID-19. Here the CDR3 DNA reads TGTGCCAGCTCACCCACTAGCGGGGCCAACTACAATGAGCAGTTCTTC. It translates to CASSPTSGANYNEQFF.